This T cell receptor (beta chain) was documented in a study of identical twins. Trimming took 6 bases from V and 9 from J; bases not matched to a gene: 12. This CDR3 region has 13 residues. CDR1 and CDR2 from the germline V gene are SQVTM and ANQGSEA. Each CDR3 protein gets one entry after TCRdb re-called the 5' RACE reads with MiXCR. Of some 500,000 distinct CDR3 sequences in the sample, approximately 10% were seen once. A further study also used this sample, focusing on yellow fever vaccine responses in identical twins.

Sequencing used PBMCs. This TCR was sampled from a woman between 18 and 29 years old in good health. The chain is built from TRBV29-1 and TRBJ2-7, with 9 nucleotides matching TRBD1. The CDR3 protein is CSVPAVDRGGQYF. CDR3 nucleotides: TGCAGCGTCCCCGCGGTGGACAGGGGTGGGCAGTACTTC.